The 14 T cell receptor beta chains given below trace back to one sample, sequenced in a study of T-cell reconstitution after alpha-beta-depleted transplantation in children. The library targeted TCRbeta and was prepared with unique molecular identifiers. MiXCR, run by TCRdb on the PCR reads, gives a single entry per CDR3 protein. The table records 750,000 to 950,000 distinct CDR3 sequences, about 15% of them present only once. This material consisted of PBMCs, mostly from graft donor cells, taken 360 days after TCRalphabeta/CD19-depleted stem cell transplant. These receptors all stem from a male patient younger than 18 who had a stem cell transplant for acute lymphoblastic leukemia, so the T cells may come from the graft donor.

This clonotype has only one observation. The rearrangement uses TRBV19 and TRBJ1-1, with 7 bases identical to TRBD1. The trim removed 3 bases at V and 5 bases at J, leaving 6 bases unmatched. This CDR3 is built from 14 residues. Germline lookup yields CDR1 LNHDA and CDR2 SQIVND (reference sequence). CDR3 loop: CASSIPTGYTEAFF. The DNA for the CDR3 is TGTGCCAGTAGTATCCCGACAGGGTATACTGAAGCTTTCTTT. The whole variable domain, remainder taken from reference TRBV19 and TRBJ1-1, is DGGITQSPKYLFRKEGQNVTLSCEQNLNHDAMYWYRQDPGQGLRLIYYSQIVNDFQKGDIAEGYSVSREKKESFPLTVTSAQKNPTAFYLCASSIPTGYTEAFFGQGTRLTVV.

The gene calls are TRBV20-1 and TRBJ1-5, with 9 positions matching TRBD1. Germline CDR1 DFQATT, CDR2 SNEGSKA (reference sequence). V gave up 6 bases and J gave up 1 base; unmatched junction bases: 7. CDR3 length: 15 residues. The DNA for the CDR3 is TGCAGTGCAACACAGGGGGCGAGGAGCAATCAGCCCCAGCATTTT. This sequence encodes CSATQGARSNQPQHF.

V gene TRBV7-9 combines with J gene TRBJ2-2; no clear D gene. CDR3 length: 12 amino acids. CDR1 is SEHNR and CDR2 is FQNEAQ in the germline V gene (reference sequence). Trimming removed 6 bases from V and 7 bases from J, with 9 bases in between. CDR3 amino acids: CASRLGIGELFF. The CDR3 nucleotides are TGTGCCAGCAGGCTAGGGATCGGGGAGCTGTTTTTT.

This clonotype was seen repeatedly, ten times or more. The genes are TRBV5-1 and TRBJ1-1; D is perhaps TRBD1 (6 bases). The germline V gene encodes CDR1 SGHRS and CDR2 YFSETQ. V was trimmed by 2 bases and J by 5 bases, leaving 10 bases between them. The CDR3 contains 13 residues. The CDR3 here is CASSLWGATEAFF. The CDR3 DNA reads as TGCGCCAGCAGCTTATGGGGGGCGACTGAAGCTTTCTTT.

The J gene is TRBJ2-3, the V gene TRBV12-3 or TRBV12-4, with 8 positions matching TRBD2. The CDR3 sequence is 14 residues long. With 4 bases clipped from V and 1 base from J, the junction kept 1 base outside the gene matches. CDR3 in amino acids: CASSWREGTDTQYF. CDR3 nucleotides: TGTGCCAGCAGTTGGCGGGAGGGCACAGATACGCAGTATTTT.

In its sample, this clonotype was seen many times. This sequence joins TRBV29-1 and TRBJ1-1; TRBD1 agrees at 7 bases. J lost 0 bases, V lost 5 bases, and 9 bases had no gene match. Per the germline V gene, CDR1 is SQVTM and CDR2 is ANQGSEA. The CDR3 runs to 15 residues. CDR3 nucleotides: TGCAGCGTTCGGGGGACAGCAGGAATGAACACTGAAGCTTTCTTT. It translates to CSVRGTAGMNTEAFF. The variable domain in full, completed from reference TRBV29-1 and TRBJ1-1, reads SAVISQKPSRDICQRGTSLTIQCQVDSQVTMMFWYRQQPGQSLTLIATANQGSEATYESGFVIDKFPISRPNLTFSTLTVSNMSPEDSSIYLCSVRGTAGMNTEAFFGQGTRLTVV.

J is TRBJ2-2 and V is TRBV2; D assignment may be TRBD1 or TRBD2 (5 bases each). V was cut by 8 bases and J by 4 bases, with 14 bases left in between. CDR3 length equals 14 residues. In germline, CDR1 is SNHLY, CDR2 FYNNEI. CDR3 region: CASERGGRTGELFF. The CDR3 DNA sequence: TGTGCCAGCGAGAGGGGCGGCCGCACCGGGGAGCTGTTTTTT.

V and J are TRBV18 and TRBJ2-1; 10 bases line up with TRBD2. The junction had 10 bases not matched to a gene; V was cut back by 4 bases and J by 13 bases. Germline V CDR1 and CDR2: KGHSH, LQKENI. The CDR3 consists of 14 residues. CDR3 in amino acids: CASSRTPPSGSQFF. For the CDR3, the DNA is TGTGCCAGCTCACGAACACCCCCTAGCGGGAGCCAGTTCTTC.

This clonotype has ten or more counts. This rearrangement joins TRBV27 to TRBJ2-1; no clear D. Germline V lookup: CDR1 MNHEY, CDR2 SMNVEV (reference sequence). Trimming took off 7 bases at V and 12 bases at J, with 13 bases between the two ends. This CDR3 is 11 amino acids long. CDR3 residues: CASMWGLWQFF. CDR3 DNA sequence: TGTGCCAGCATGTGGGGTTTGTGGCAGTTCTTC.

This clonotype was observed a few times. This chain joins TRBV29-1 and TRBJ2-7; 8 bases fit TRBD1. The CDR3 has 15 amino acids. The J segment lost 7 bases and the V segment lost 4 bases, leaving 15 bases of the junction unmatched. Germline values: CDR1 SQVTM, CDR2 ANQGSEA. CDR3 region: CSVGPRLGQDTEQYF. Here the CDR3 DNA reads TGCAGCGTTGGACCCAGGTTGGGACAGGACACAGAGCAGTACTTC.

This chain connects TRBV11-1 to TRBJ1-3, with TRBD1 matching over 7 bases. The CDR3 loop spans 18 amino acids. The V gene's germline CDR1 is SGHAT and CDR2 FQDESV (reference sequence). The J segment lost 0 bases and the V segment lost 3 bases, leaving 11 bases of the junction unmatched. The CDR3 spells CASSLSRDRAFSGNTIYF. The CDR3 DNA reads TGTGCCAGCAGCTTGAGCCGGGACAGAGCCTTCTCTGGAAACACCATATATTTT.

This chain uses TRBV7-6 with TRBJ2-3, with a weak D call TRBD2 (6 bases). The CDR3 is 16 amino acids. Per the germline V gene, CDR1 is SGHVS and CDR2 is FNYEAQ. The ends were cut back, 2 bases at V and 4 bases at J, with 16 bases in the middle. The CDR3 nucleotides are TGTGCCAGCAGCTTAAACACCGCGGGAAGGGCAGATACGCAGTATTTT. Its protein is CASSLNTAGRADTQYF.

This clonotype was picked up many times. This chain joins TRBV6-5 and TRBJ2-1; 11 nucleotides agree with TRBD2. Germline lookup yields CDR1 MNHEY and CDR2 SVGAGI. V shed 2 bases, J shed 8 bases, and the junction held 5 bases outside the gene matches. CDR3 length: 15 amino acids. The DNA for the CDR3 is TGTGCCAGCAGTTACCCTAGCGGGAGGTTCGATGAGCAGTTCTTC. Translating gives CASSYPSGRFDEQFF.

At least ten counts were recorded for this clonotype. The V and J genes are TRBV6-1 and TRBJ1-3; D is perhaps TRBD1 (5 bases). The CDR3 has 14 residues. The germline V gene has CDR1 MNHNS and CDR2 SASEGT. Trimming removed 6 bases at V and 0 bases at J, with 9 bases between. CDR3 residues: CASREGLSGNTIYF. The CDR3 coding sequence is TGTGCCAGCAGAGAGGGGCTCTCTGGAAACACCATATATTTT.